The clone carrying this T cell receptor (beta chain) was observed a few times. This record comes from a study of naive and memory T cell subsets. The library had UMIs added by 3' ligation of an oligonucleotide to TCR cDNA. Adult healthy volunteers gave 2.5 ml peripheral blood for whole-blood RNA. Cells were not sorted; total RNA input targeted roughly 1 to 1,100 ng. Amplification of ligated cDNA took four PCR rounds with SP2 and nested alpha and beta constant primers. Reverse transcription of blood and skin TCR RNA was primed at alpha and beta constant regions. TCRdb independently ran MiXCR on the 5' RACE reads; one entry per CDR3 protein. The sample consists of some 60,000 distinct CDR3 sequences, 6% to 8% of them appearing once. The V end was cut by 1 base, the J end by 3 bases, with 16 bases between. Germline V CDR1 and CDR2: SGHDT, YYEEEE. CDR3 length: 16 amino acids.

The gene calls are TRBV5-6 and TRBJ2-5, with TRBD2 as a possible D gene (6 bases). This clonotype was sampled from a female donor in good health. In DNA form, the CDR3 reads TGTGCCAGCAGCTTGTTTCGGAGGGCTGGGGAAGAGACCCAGTACTTC. The encoded protein is CASSLFRRAGEETQYF.